These 5 T cell receptor beta chains came from one sample sequenced in a study of blood T cell repertoires in COVID-19. The assay was immunoSEQ multiplex PCR, and TCRdb's table has in-frame clones only and misses some. The table includes approximately 20,000 clones, roughly 80% detected once. Sequencing was carried out using peripheral blood. All receptors come from a man aged 65 to 85 with acute or convalescent COVID-19.

The chain employs TRBV5-1 and TRBJ2-5, with 9 bases aligning to TRBD1. J was trimmed by 6 bases and V by 4 bases; bases with no gene match: 10. Looked up from germline, CDR1 is SGHRS and CDR2 is YFSETQ. This CDR3 is 15 amino acids long. The CDR3 coding sequence is TGCGCCAGCAGCCCTGATAGGGGACAGGGAAAGACCCAGTACTTC. Encoded protein: CASSPDRGQGKTQYF.

This clone was counted a few times. The V gene is TRBV6-5, the J gene TRBJ1-2, with a weak D call TRBD1 (5 bases). CDR1 is MNHEY and CDR2 is SVGAGI in the germline V gene. Trimming removed 5 bases from V and 9 bases from J, with 19 bases in between. The CDR3 is 14 amino acids. CDR3 residues: CASSPRPGPERYTF. CDR3 sequence (DNA): TGTGCCAGCAGTCCCCGGCCAGGGCCGGAACGCTACACCTTC.

The V gene is TRBV6-5, the J gene TRBJ2-1, with 9 nucleotides matching TRBD1. The CDR3 is 14 residues long. Germline CDR1 is MNHEY and CDR2 is SVGAGI. J was trimmed by 9 bases and V by 5 bases; bases with no gene match: 8. As DNA, the CDR3 is TGTGCCAGCAGTAGGGGACAGGGAGTAAGTGAGCAGTTCTTC. It encodes CASSRGQGVSEQFF.

The chain joins TRBV18 to TRBJ2-2, with 7 positions matching TRBD1. Germline CDR1 KGHSH, CDR2 LQKENI. The CDR3 has 15 amino acids. The junction had 3 bases not matched to a gene; V was cut back by 5 bases and J by 0 bases. The CDR3 region is CASSEGQANTGELFF. The CDR3 DNA reads as TGTGCCAGCTCAGAAGGACAGGCGAACACCGGGGAGCTGTTTTTT.

The chain links TRBV28 to TRBJ2-3; D gene ambiguous. CDR1 MDHEN and CDR2 SYDVKM come from the germline V gene. The CDR3 has 15 amino acids. Trimming cost V 3 bases and J 1 base, with 11 bases left between them. The DNA of the CDR3 is TGTGCCAGCAGTTTGTCGGTCATCCGCACAGATACGCAGTATTTT. This encodes CASSLSVIRTDTQYF.